These 26 T cell receptor beta chains originate from one sample sequenced in a study of shared clonotypes between healthy human individuals. Profiled with immunoSEQ multiplex PCR; TCRdb holds only in-frame clones, not every one. This table has about 2,200,000 clones, just over 90% appearing once. Terminally differentiated effector memory CD45RA+ cells were left out of the naive CD8 fraction, which was CD45RO-negative and positively selected for CCR7. Sequences were obtained from naive CD8+ T cells from PBMCs. The receptor source for this set is a man younger than 35 in good health. Some clones in this sample may be carry-over from other donors' samples.

This rearrangement joins TRBV27 to TRBJ1-2; D is uncertain. Trimming shortened V by 0 bases and J by 0 bases, and 5 bases separated the two germline ends. Germline CDR1 reads MNHEY; CDR2 reads SMNVEV (reference sequence). This CDR3 contains 14 residues. As DNA, the CDR3 is TGTGCCAGCAGTTTATCGGCGACTAACTATGGCTACACCTTC. Protein product: CASSLSATNYGYTF.

The J gene is TRBJ1-6, the V gene TRBV29-1; the match to TRBD1 covers 9 bases. The V and J ends lost 7 bases and 7 bases, in that order; junction bases with no gene match: 11. Germline CDR1 and CDR2: SQVTM and ANQGSEA. The CDR3 spans 15 residues. For the CDR3, the DNA is TGCAGCGCCCTGTCCGGGGACAGGGAAAATTCACCCCTCCACTTT. Residues: CSALSGDRENSPLHF.

The chain has TRBV9 and TRBJ2-1; 8 bases match TRBD2. The CDR3 loop spans 16 amino acids. J was trimmed by 4 bases and V by 2 bases; bases with no gene match: 8. Germline CDR1 is SGDLS and CDR2 is YYNGEE. This CDR3 is CASSVFSSGSYNEQFF. The CDR3 nucleotides are TGTGCCAGCAGCGTCTTCTCTAGCGGGTCATACAATGAGCAGTTCTTC.

This chain joins TRBV30 and TRBJ2-6; D is unclear. Between the trimmed V and J ends, which lost 1 base and 2 bases, there was a span of 6 bases. Per germline, CDR1 GTSNPN and CDR2 SVGIG (reference sequence). The CDR3 is 14 residues long. The CDR3 is CAWSGVTGANVLTF. In DNA, the CDR3 is TGTGCCTGGAGTGGTGTGACTGGGGCCAACGTCCTGACTTTC.

This clone was recorded only once. V usage is TRBV4-1 and J usage is TRBJ1-1, with 8 bases that match TRBD1. In germline, CDR1 is MGHRA, CDR2 YSYEKL. The CDR3 sequence is 17 residues long. Unmatched junction bases numbered 12, after V lost 5 bases and J lost 1 base. CDR3 region: CASSAIVAGGWNTEAFF. DNA for the CDR3: TGCGCCAGCAGCGCGATAGTGGCAGGGGGCTGGAACACTGAAGCTTTCTTT.

About this clone: Relative to the germline gene, one junction end is altered; a read error may explain this. The rearrangement joins TRBV19 to TRBJ2-1; TRBD1 is a possible D gene (6 bases). Germline values: CDR1 LNHDA, CDR2 SQIVND (reference sequence). This CDR3 is 14 amino acids long. Written as DNA, the CDR3 is TGTGCCAGTAGTATTGAAGGGGGAGCCCCCGGTTTGCTCTTC. It specifies CASSIEGGAPGLLF.

Details on this clone: Distinct nucleotide sequences in the sample also encode this CDR3. The chain joins TRBV5-6 to TRBJ2-1, with no clear D. Germline V gives CDR1 SGHDT, CDR2 YYEEEE. Deletions cut 1 base from V and 2 bases from J, with 4 bases between. This CDR3 contains 13 residues. The CDR3 reads CASSLRAYNEQFF. The CDR3 DNA follows: TGTGCCAGCAGCTTGAGGGCCTACAATGAGCAGTTCTTC.

The chain combines TRBV6-6 with TRBJ1-5; 7 bases line up with TRBD1. Germline CDR1 is MNHNY and CDR2 is SVGAGI (reference sequence). There are 15 residues in the CDR3. The trim removed 5 bases at V and 6 bases at J, leaving 10 bases unmatched. Here the CDR3 DNA reads TGTGCCAGCAGTCGCAGACAGGGTTTGGTTCAGCCCCAGCATTTT. This gives the protein CASSRRQGLVQPQHF.

V is TRBV7-8 and J is TRBJ2-3, with 7 bases aligning to TRBD2. The germline gives CDR1 SGHVS, CDR2 FQNEAQ. This CDR3 is 16 amino acids long. V dropped 4 bases and J dropped 4; count of bases not matched to a gene: 11. The CDR3 DNA reads TGTGCCAGCAGCTCCGTGGGGCGGGAGCCCCCAGATACGCAGTATTTT. Protein: CASSSVGREPPDTQYF.

The chain carries TRBV6-6 and TRBJ2-1, with 9 positions matching TRBD2. V trimming: 7 bases; J trimming: 4 bases; junction bases outside the gene matches: 8. Germline loops: CDR1 MNHNY, CDR2 SVGAGI (reference sequence). CDR3 length: 15 amino acids. The CDR3 coding sequence is TGTGCCAGCAATAGTAGGCTAGCGGGGTACAATGAGCAGTTCTTC. Its translation is CASNSRLAGYNEQFF.

The chain uses TRBV9 and TRBJ2-2; no clear D. The CDR3 contains 13 residues. V gave up 4 bases and J gave up 6 bases, with 10 bases separating them. Germline V lookup: CDR1 SGDLS, CDR2 YYNGEE. CDR3 sequence (DNA): TGTGCCAGCAGCCCCTCGCTGGCCGGGGAGCTGTTTTTT. It specifies CASSPSLAGELFF.

The chain carries TRBV5-6 and TRBJ1-1; 10 bases agree with TRBD1. The V gene end was trimmed by 1 base and the J gene end by 5 bases; junction bases not matched to a gene: 8. The V gene's germline CDR1 is SGHDT and CDR2 YYEEEE. CDR3 length: 16 amino acids. The CDR3 reads CASSLLFGTGVTEAFF. The CDR3 DNA reads TGTGCCAGCAGCTTGTTGTTCGGGACAGGGGTTACTGAAGCTTTCTTT.

The chain combines TRBV5-6 with TRBJ2-1; a possible D gene is TRBD2 (6 bases). The CDR3 extends over 15 amino acids. Germline lookup yields CDR1 SGHDT and CDR2 YYEEEE. Trimming left V 5 bases short and J 8 bases short, with 20 bases between. The DNA for the CDR3 is TGTGCCAGCAGGATCGGGACTTATGCCGGTGATGAGCAGTTCTTC. This translates into CASRIGTYAGDEQFF.

V usage is TRBV21-1 and J usage is TRBJ2-7. TRBV21-1 is given as a pseudogene. The CDR3 runs to 14 residues. The CDR3 spells CASSKGQGRYEQYF. CDR3 coding DNA: TGTGCCAGCAGCAAAGGGCAGGGACGCTACGAGCAGTACTTC.

The chain employs TRBV30 and TRBJ1-5; D possibly corresponds to TRBD1 (5 bases). CDR1 GTSNPN and CDR2 SVGIG come from the germline V gene (reference sequence). The germline V and J ends were trimmed by 5 bases and 7 bases, with 18 bases remaining between them. The CDR3 is 14 residues long. DNA of the CDR3: TGTGCCTGGGCGCTTCGGGACGTAGGGCAGCCCCAGCATTTT. Encoded protein: CAWALRDVGQPQHF.

The chain uses TRBV19 and TRBJ2-2; 9 bases are shared with TRBD1. V lost 6 bases, J lost 5 bases, and 13 bases stayed unmatched. Germline values: CDR1 LNHDA, CDR2 SQIVND (reference sequence). This CDR3 is built from 17 residues. This chain's CDR3 is CASSTTGGRWETGELFF. In nucleotides, the CDR3 is TGTGCCAGTAGCACGACAGGGGGGCGTTGGGAGACCGGGGAGCTGTTTTTT.

The V and J genes are TRBV19 and TRBJ2-1; TRBD2 matches at 13 bases. With 3 bases clipped from V and 6 bases from J, the junction kept 5 bases outside the gene matches. Germline loops: CDR1 LNHDA, CDR2 SQIVND (reference sequence). There are 16 residues in the CDR3. CDR3 bases: TGTGCCAGTAGTATCGTAGGACTAGCGGGAGTCAATGAGCAGTTCTTC. Its translation is CASSIVGLAGVNEQFF.

The chain carries TRBV6-6 and TRBJ1-2, with unresolved D. From germline, CDR1 is MNHNY and CDR2 SVGAGI (reference sequence). V was trimmed by 5 bases and J by 5 bases, leaving 18 bases between them. This CDR3 has 15 residues. CDR3 sequence (DNA): TGTGCCAGCAGTCCCGCGATCCTCTTGGATTATGGCTACACCTTC. The encoded protein is CASSPAILLDYGYTF.

The V call is TRBV4-3, the J call TRBJ1-3, with a weak D call TRBD1 (6 bases). CDR1 and CDR2 from the germline V gene are LGHNA and YSLEER. The V and J ends lost 0 bases and 0 bases respectively, with 9 bases between them. The CDR3 has 16 amino acids. CDR3 coding DNA: TGCGCCAGCAGCCAAGATCGGGGGCCCTCTGGAAACACCATATATTTT. It is translated as CASSQDRGPSGNTIYF.

The chain has TRBV9 and TRBJ1-2; a possible D gene is TRBD1 (6 bases). The V end was cut by 5 bases, the J end by 4 bases, with 9 bases between. The CDR3 is 12 amino acids. Germline CDR1 reads SGDLS; CDR2 reads YYNGEE. CDR3 DNA: TGTGCCAGCAGAGGGGGGTCCTATGGCTACACCTTC. Translated, it gives CASRGGSYGYTF.

This clone was detected once. The V call is TRBV7-8, the J call TRBJ2-2; 8 nucleotides align to TRBD1. Germline V gives CDR1 SGHVS, CDR2 FQNEAQ. The CDR3 extends over 15 amino acids. J was trimmed by 5 bases and V by 1 base; bases with no gene match: 3. CDR3 DNA: TGTGCCAGCAGCTTAGTGACAGGGGTGACCGGGGAGCTGTTTTTT. Protein: CASSLVTGVTGELFF.

This clone appeared a single time. This chain links TRBV4-3 with TRBJ2-2; D uncertain. This CDR3 has 14 residues. Trimming removed 1 base from V and 6 bases from J, with 9 bases in between. Looked up from germline, CDR1 is LGHNA and CDR2 is YSLEER. CDR3: CASSQGTMAGELFF. The CDR3 region has the DNA TGCGCCAGCAGCCAAGGGACCATGGCCGGGGAGCTGTTTTTT.

The V and J genes are TRBV5-6 and TRBJ2-5, with 10 bases that match TRBD1. Germline CDR1 is SGHDT and CDR2 is YYEEEE. The length of the CDR3 is 15 residues. The J segment lost 4 bases and the V segment lost 2 bases, leaving 5 bases of the junction unmatched. The CDR3 spells CASSFGTGVVETQYF. In DNA, the CDR3 is TGTGCCAGCAGCTTTGGGACAGGGGTGGTAGAGACCCAGTACTTC.

The rearrangement joins TRBV9 to TRBJ2-1; 12 bases fit TRBD1. This CDR3 is built from 14 residues. Germline V gene sequence: CDR1 SGDLS, CDR2 YYNGEE. V lost 0 bases and J lost 8; bases outside the gene matches: 0. CDR3 DNA sequence: TGTGCCAGCAGCGTAGGGGACAGGGGGCATGAGCAGTTCTTC. Its protein is CASSVGDRGHEQFF.

The genes are TRBV27 and TRBJ2-2, with 10 bases that match TRBD2. Per germline, CDR1 MNHEY and CDR2 SMNVEV (reference sequence). The CDR3 contains 15 residues. V dropped 6 bases and J dropped 8; count of bases not matched to a gene: 9. CDR3: CASRPLAGVVGELFF. As DNA, the CDR3 is TGTGCCAGCAGGCCCCTAGCGGGAGTAGTGGGGGAGCTGTTTTTT.

The V gene is TRBV19, the J gene TRBJ2-7, with 7 bases matching TRBD2. CDR3 length: 15 amino acids. V trimming: 6 bases; J trimming: 0 bases; junction bases outside the gene matches: 8. The germline V gene encodes CDR1 LNHDA and CDR2 SQIVND (reference sequence). The DNA for the CDR3 is TGTGCCAGTAGCCCGGCGCGGGGGAGCTCCTACGAGCAGTACTTC. Amino acids: CASSPARGSSYEQYF.